The entry below gives a single T cell receptor beta chain sequence along with its context. What it recognizes is unknown. The CDR3 runs 11 residues. J was trimmed by 10 bases and V by 5 bases; bases with no gene match: 2. Germline V gives CDR1 ENHRY, CDR2 SYGVKD. PCR primers comprised 60 Vbeta and 13 Jbeta primers. Only in-frame clones appear in the TCRdb table, and some are missing; sequencing was by immunoSEQ multiplex PCR. In all, the sample yields 75,000 to 90,000 clones. The data were obtained in a study of cytomegalovirus exposure and HLA in healthy donors. Broader study findings: Sequencing depth across donors, presence/absence analyses assumed, was roughly uniform. Sequences of the TCR beta chain were said to predict the HLA-A and HLA-B alleles of most subjects accurately.

Sequences were obtained from PBMCs. The source is a woman aged 55-75 years in good health and CMV-seronegative. The J gene is TRBJ2-1, the V gene TRBV10-3, with 7 positions matching TRBD2. CDR3 loop: CAISPGLEQFF. CDR3 in DNA: TGTGCCATCAGTCCGGGACTAGAGCAGTTCTTC.